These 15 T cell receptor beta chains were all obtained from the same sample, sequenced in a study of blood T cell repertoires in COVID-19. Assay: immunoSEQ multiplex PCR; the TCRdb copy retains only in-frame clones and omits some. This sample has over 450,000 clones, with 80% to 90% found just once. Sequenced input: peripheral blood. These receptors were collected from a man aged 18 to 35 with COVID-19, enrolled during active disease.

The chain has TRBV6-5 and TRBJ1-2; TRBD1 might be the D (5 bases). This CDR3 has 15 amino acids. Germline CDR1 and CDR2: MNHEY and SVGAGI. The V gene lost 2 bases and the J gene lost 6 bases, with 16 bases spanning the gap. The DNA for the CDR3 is TGTGCCAGCAGTTACGGTCAGGGAGGTTGGAATGGCTACACCTTC. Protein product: CASSYGQGGWNGYTF.

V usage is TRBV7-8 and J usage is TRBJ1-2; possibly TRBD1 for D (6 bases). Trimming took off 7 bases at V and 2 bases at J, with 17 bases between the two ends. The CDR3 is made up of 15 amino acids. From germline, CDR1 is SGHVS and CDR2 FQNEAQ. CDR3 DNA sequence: TGTGCCAGCACCCTCCGATTGACAGGCAACTATGGCTACACCTTC. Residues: CASTLRLTGNYGYTF.

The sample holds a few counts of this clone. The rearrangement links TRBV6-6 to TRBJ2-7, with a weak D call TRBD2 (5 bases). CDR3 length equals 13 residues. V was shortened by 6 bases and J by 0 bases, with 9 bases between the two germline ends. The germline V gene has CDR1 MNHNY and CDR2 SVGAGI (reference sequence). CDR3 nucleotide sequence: TGTGCCAGCAGCCGGGGTGGCTCCTACGAGCAGTACTTC. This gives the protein CASSRGGSYEQYF.

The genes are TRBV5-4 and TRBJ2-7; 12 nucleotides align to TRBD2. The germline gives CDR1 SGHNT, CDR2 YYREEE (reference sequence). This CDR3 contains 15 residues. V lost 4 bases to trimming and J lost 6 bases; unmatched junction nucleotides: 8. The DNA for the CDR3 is TGTGCCAGCAGCCCGACTAGCGGGGGCTATGGCGAGCAGTACTTC. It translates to CASSPTSGGYGEQYF. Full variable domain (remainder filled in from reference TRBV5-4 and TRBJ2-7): ETGVTQSPTHLIKTRGQQVTLRCSSQSGHNTVSWYQQALGQGPQFIFQYYREEENGRGNFPPRFSGLQFPNYSSELNVNALELDDSALYLCASSPTSGGYGEQYFGPGTRLTVT.

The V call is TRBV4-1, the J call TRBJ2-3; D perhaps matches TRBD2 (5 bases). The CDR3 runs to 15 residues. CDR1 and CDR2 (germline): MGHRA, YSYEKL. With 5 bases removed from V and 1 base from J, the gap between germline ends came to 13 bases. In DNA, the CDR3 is TGCGCCAGCAGCGAATCACTAGAGCGCACAGATACGCAGTATTTT. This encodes CASSESLERTDTQYF.

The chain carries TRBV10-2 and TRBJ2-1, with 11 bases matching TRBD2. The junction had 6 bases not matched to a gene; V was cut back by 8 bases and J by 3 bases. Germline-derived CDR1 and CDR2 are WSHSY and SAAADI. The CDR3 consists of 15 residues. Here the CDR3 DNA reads TGCGCCAGCTACGAACTAGCGGGAGTCTACAATGAGCAGTTCTTC. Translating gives CASYELAGVYNEQFF.

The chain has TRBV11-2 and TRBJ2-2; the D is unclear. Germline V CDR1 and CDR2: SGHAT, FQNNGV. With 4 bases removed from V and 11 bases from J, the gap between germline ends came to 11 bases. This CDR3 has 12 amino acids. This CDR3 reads CASSYTGSELFF. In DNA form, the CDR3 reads TGTGCCAGCAGCTACACCGGGTCCGAGCTGTTTTTT.

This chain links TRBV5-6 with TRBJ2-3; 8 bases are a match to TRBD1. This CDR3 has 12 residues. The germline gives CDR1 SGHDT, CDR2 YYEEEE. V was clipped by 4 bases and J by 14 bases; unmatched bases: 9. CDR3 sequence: CASSLQRTGWYF. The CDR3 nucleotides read TGTGCCAGCAGCCTGCAGCGGACAGGGTGGTATTTT.

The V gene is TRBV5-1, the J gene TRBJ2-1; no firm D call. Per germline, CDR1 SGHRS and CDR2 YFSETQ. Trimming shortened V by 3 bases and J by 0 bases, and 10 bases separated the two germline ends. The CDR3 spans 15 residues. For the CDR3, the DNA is TGCGCCAGCAGCTCCGGCCAGGCCTCCTACAATGAGCAGTTCTTC. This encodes CASSSGQASYNEQFF.

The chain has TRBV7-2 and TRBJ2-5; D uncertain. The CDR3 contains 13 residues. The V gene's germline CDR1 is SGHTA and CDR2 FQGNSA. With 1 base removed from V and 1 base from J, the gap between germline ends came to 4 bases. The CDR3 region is CASSLVRQETQYF. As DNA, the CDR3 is TGTGCCAGCAGCTTAGTGCGCCAAGAGACCCAGTACTTC. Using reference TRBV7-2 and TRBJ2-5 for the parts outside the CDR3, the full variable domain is GAGVSQSPSNKVTEKGKDVELRCDPISGHTALYWYRQSLGQGLEFLIYFQGNSAPDKSGLPSDRFSAERTGGSVSTLTIQRTQQEDSAVYLCASSLVRQETQYFGPGTRLLVL.

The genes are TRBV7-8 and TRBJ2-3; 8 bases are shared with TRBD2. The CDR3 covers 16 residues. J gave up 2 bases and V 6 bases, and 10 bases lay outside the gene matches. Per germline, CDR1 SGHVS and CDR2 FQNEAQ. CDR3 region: CASSRRASGYTDTQYF. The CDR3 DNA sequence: TGTGCCAGCAGTCGTAGGGCTAGCGGGTACACAGATACGCAGTATTTT.

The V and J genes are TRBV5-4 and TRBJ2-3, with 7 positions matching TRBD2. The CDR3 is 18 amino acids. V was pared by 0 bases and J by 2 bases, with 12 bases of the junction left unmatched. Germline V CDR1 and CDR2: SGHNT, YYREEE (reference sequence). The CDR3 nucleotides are TGTGCCAGCAGCTTGGGGCTCGGCGGGAGAGACTACACAGATACGCAGTATTTT. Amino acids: CASSLGLGGRDYTDTQYF.

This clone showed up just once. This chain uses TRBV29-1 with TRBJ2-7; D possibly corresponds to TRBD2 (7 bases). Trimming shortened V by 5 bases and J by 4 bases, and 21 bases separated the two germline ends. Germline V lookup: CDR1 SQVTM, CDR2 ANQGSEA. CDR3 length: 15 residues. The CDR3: CSVQGGVLNPYEQYF. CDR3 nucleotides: TGCAGCGTTCAAGGGGGGGTCCTGAATCCTTACGAGCAGTACTTC.

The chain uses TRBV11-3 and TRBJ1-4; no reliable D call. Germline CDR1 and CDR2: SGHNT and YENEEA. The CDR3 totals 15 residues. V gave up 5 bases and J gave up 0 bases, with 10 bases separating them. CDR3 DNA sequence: TGTGCCAGCAGCACCAGGCCAGCAACTAATGAAAAACTGTTTTTT. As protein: CASSTRPATNEKLFF.

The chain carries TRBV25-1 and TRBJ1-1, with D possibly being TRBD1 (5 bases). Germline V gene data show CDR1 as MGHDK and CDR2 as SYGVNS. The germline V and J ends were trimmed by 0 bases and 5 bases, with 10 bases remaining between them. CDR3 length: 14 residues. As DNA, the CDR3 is TGTGCCAGCAGTGAATACGGGGGAAAGACTGAAGCTTTCTTT. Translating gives CASSEYGGKTEAFF.